The T cell receptor (beta chain) described here comes from a study of T cell clonality in common variable immunodeficiency. Study-wide results and caveats: Fewer TCRbeta clones were shared among CVID subjects than controls. Patient heterogeneity in the CVID cohort limited correlations between repertoire features and clinical complications. CVID subjects showed higher TCRbeta clonality than healthy controls.

Repertoires were generated with immunoSEQ multiplex PCR, while TCRdb's copy carries only in-frame clones and drops some. The repertoire shows more than 35,000 clones, none seen only once; the top ten take 0.75% to 1%. Patients and controls were mostly of Caucasian heritage. The CDR3 loop spans 13 amino acids. Trimming removed 5 bases from V and 3 bases from J; junction bases left unmatched: 7. Looked up from germline, CDR1 is DFQATT and CDR2 is SNEGSKA (reference sequence). In this sample, this clone turned up many times. The antigen is not known. The CDR3 is cut off 3 residues early in the read; its end comes from the germline J gene.

The genes are TRBV20-1 and TRBJ2-7, with 7 bases matching TRBD2. Sample: peripheral blood mononuclear cells. The receptor was derived from a person between 18 and 75 years old in good health. CDR3 residues: CSAFKGTNYEQYF. The sequenced CDR3 bases are TGCAGTGCTTTTAAGGGGACTAACTACGAG.